This T cell receptor (beta chain) stems from a study of siplizumab effects on memory and regulatory T cells. TCRdb's copy holds only in-frame clones and misses some; the assay was immunoSEQ multiplex PCR. The repertoire holds 57,000 or so clones, with 70% to 85% as singletons. Germline trimming cut 4 bases from V and 9 bases from J; bases unmatched to any gene: 16. From germline, CDR1 is SEHNR and CDR2 FQNEAQ (reference sequence). This CDR3 spans 16 amino acids. Study observations and caveats: Mappable alloreactive CD4+ clones were on average about 62% Treg-derived with siplizumab, around 30% in controls.

On this clone itself: Its cognate antigen is unknown.

The specimen sequenced was memory CD4+ T cells sorted from blood. This chain joins TRBV7-9 and TRBJ2-5; 8 nucleotides line up with TRBD1. The sequence came from a human donor in good health. DNA for the CDR3: TGTGCCAGCAGCTCAAAAATGGGGACAGGACCTGGGGCCCAGTACTTC. Its translation: CASSSKMGTGPGAQYF.